The source of this TCR beta chain is a study of CD8 T cells in ankylosing spondylitis. Unmatched junction bases numbered 4, after V lost 1 base and J lost 5 bases. CDR1 LGHDT and CDR2 YNNKEL come from the germline V gene (reference sequence). The CDR3 spans 15 residues. Findings and limits, study-wide: Previously reported in reactive arthritis synovial fluid and blood were some of the motif variants. Disease-linked clones were reportedly significantly enriched in matched ankylosing spondylitis synovial fluid. Ankylosing spondylitis blood appeared to be characterized by a TCR beta motif of 8 or 9 highly homologous variants.

Quantitative barcoded 5'-RACE was used to prepare TCR beta libraries. MiXCR, applied by TCRdb to the 5' RACE reads, yields one record per CDR3 protein. The sample shows fewer than 180,000 distinct CDR3 sequences, about 42% of them seen only once. This clonotype was seen at least ten times. The antigen is not known. The source material was synovial fluid, either unsorted or a sorted T cell fraction (not recorded which). The clonotype originates from a male donor with ankylosing spondylitis. V and J are TRBV3-1 and TRBJ2-1; 8 nucleotides match TRBD2. In nucleotides, the CDR3 is TGTGCCAGCAGCCAAGGTGCGGGGGGCCACAATGAGCAGTTCTTC. Translated, it gives CASSQGAGGHNEQFF.